This TCR beta chain was sequenced in a study of blood T cell repertoires in COVID-19. Study as a whole: PBMCs, B-cell-depleted T cells, or T cells were the source of the cDNA or gDNA that made up the material.

Data came from immunoSEQ multiplex PCR; TCRdb stores just in-frame clones and leaves some out. The table has 130,000 to 150,000 clones, roughly 88% seen once. This clone came up once. This CDR3 contains 15 residues. The germline CDR1 and CDR2 sequences are SQVTM and ANQGSEA. Germline trimming cut 6 bases from V and 4 bases from J; bases unmatched to any gene: 5. Sequenced input: peripheral blood. The rearrangement links TRBV29-1 to TRBJ2-1; TRBD2 matches at 14 bases. The source of this sequence is a woman aged 50 to 65 with acute or convalescent COVID-19. CDR3 sequence reads: CSVDRLAGGYNEQFF. The CDR3 nucleotides are TGCAGCGTAGACCGACTAGCGGGAGGGTACAATGAGCAGTTCTTC.